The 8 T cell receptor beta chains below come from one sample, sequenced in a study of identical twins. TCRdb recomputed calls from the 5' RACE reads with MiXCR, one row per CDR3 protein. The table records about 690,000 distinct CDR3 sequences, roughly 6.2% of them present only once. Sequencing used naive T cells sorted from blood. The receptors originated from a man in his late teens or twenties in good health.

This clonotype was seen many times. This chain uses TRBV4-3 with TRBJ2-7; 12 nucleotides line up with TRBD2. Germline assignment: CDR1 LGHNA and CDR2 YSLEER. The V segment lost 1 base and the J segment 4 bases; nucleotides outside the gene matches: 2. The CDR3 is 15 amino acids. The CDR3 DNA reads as TGCGCCAGCAGCCAAGGACTAGCGGGAGCGTACGAGCAGTACTTC. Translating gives CASSQGLAGAYEQYF.

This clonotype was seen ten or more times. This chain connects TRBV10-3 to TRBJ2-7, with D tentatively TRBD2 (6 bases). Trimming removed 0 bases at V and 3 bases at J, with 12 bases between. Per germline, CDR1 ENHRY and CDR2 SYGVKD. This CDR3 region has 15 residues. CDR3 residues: CAISESGGPLYEQYV. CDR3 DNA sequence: TGTGCCATCAGTGAGTCGGGGGGTCCTCTCTACGAGCAGTACGTC.

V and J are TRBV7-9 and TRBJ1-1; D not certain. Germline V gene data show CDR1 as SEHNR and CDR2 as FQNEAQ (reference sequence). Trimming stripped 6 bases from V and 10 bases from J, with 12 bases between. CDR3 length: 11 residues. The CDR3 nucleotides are TGTGCCAGCAGGGCAGTCATCGGAGCTTTCTTT. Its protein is CASRAVIGAFF.

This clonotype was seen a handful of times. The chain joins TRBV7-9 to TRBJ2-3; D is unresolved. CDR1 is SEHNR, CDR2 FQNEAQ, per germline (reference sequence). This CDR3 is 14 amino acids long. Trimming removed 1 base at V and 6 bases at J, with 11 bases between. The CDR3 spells CASSLVRAGDTQYF. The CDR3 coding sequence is TGTGCCAGCAGCTTAGTTCGGGCCGGGGATACGCAGTATTTT.

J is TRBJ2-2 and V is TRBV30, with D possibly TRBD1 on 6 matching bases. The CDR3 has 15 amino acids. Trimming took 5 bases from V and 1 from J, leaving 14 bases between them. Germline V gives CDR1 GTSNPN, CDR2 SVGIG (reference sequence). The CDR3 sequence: CAWGQKRQNTGELFF. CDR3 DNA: TGTGCCTGGGGACAGAAGCGGCAGAACACCGGGGAGCTGTTTTTT.

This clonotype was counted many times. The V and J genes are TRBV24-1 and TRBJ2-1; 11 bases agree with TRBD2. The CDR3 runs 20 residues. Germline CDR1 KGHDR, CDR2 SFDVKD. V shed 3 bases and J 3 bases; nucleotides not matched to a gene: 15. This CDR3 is CATSDPSLKTSGSLYNEQFF. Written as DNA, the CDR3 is TGTGCCACCAGTGATCCCTCACTTAAAACTAGCGGGAGCCTCTACAATGAGCAGTTCTTC.

Here the CDR3 reads CASSLARDPAYSYNEQFF. CDR3 bases: TGCGCCAGCAGCTTGGCCAGGGACCCAGCTTATTCCTACAATGAGCAGTTCTTC. The J gene is TRBJ2-1, the V gene TRBV5-1, with D possibly called TRBD1 or TRBD2 (5 bases each). Germline V gives CDR1 SGHRS, CDR2 YFSETQ. The CDR3 runs to 18 residues. V lost 0 bases, J lost 1 base, and 17 bases lay in between.

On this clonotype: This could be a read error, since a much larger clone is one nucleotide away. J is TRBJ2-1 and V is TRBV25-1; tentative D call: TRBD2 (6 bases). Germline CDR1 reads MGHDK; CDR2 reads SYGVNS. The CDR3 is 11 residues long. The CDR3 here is CASWMGDGTSF. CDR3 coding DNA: TGTGCCAGCTGGATGGGGGACGGGACTTCCTTC.